This T cell receptor (beta chain) was observed in a study of identical twins. Findings of the study overall: Out-of-frame alpha sequences common to twins were enriched for low generation probability. Conclusions were drawn cross-sectionally by statistical analysis, without following the same donors.

MiXCR, run by TCRdb on the 5' RACE reads, gives a single entry per CDR3 protein. The sample shows some 790,000 distinct CDR3 sequences, about 20% of them seen only once. Per germline, CDR1 DFQATT and CDR2 SNEGSKA (reference sequence). The CDR3 is 14 amino acids. V was cut by 0 bases and J by 4 bases, with 12 bases left in between. For this clonotype: Its antigen is unknown.

The same data also went into a second study, on T cells expressing NK-cell markers.

J is TRBJ1-2 and V is TRBV20-1; perhaps TRBD1 as D (5 bases). The specimen was PBMCs. The TCR comes from a woman aged 18 to 35 in good health. The CDR3 reads CSAREEGTGYGYTF. The CDR3 DNA sequence: TGCAGTGCTAGAGAGGAGGGGACGGGCTATGGCTACACCTTC.